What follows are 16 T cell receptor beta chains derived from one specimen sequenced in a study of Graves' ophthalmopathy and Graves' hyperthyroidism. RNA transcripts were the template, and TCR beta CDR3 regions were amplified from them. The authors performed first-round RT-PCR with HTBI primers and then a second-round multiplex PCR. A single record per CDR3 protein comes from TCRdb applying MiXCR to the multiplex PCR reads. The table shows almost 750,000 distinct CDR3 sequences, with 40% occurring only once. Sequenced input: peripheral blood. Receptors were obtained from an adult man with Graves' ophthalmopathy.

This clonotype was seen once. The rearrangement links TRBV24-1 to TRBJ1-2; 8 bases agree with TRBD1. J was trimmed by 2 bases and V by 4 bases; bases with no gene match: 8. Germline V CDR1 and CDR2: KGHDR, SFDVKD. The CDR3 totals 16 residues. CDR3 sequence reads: CATSEPQGEQNYGYTF. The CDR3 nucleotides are TGTGCCACCAGTGAACCACAGGGGGAACAAAACTATGGCTACACCTTC.

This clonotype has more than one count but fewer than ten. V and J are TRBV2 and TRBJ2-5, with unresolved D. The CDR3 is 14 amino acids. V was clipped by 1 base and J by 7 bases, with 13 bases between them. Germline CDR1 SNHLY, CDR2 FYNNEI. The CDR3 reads CASSEGRAGGTQYF. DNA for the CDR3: TGTGCCAGCAGTGAAGGAAGGGCAGGCGGGACCCAGTACTTC. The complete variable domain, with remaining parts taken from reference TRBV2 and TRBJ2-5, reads EPEVTQTPSHQVTQMGQEVILRCVPISNHLYFYWYRQILGQKVEFLVSFYNNEISEKSEIFDDQFSVERPDGSNFTLKIRSTKLEDSAMYFCASSEGRAGGTQYFGPGTRLLVL.

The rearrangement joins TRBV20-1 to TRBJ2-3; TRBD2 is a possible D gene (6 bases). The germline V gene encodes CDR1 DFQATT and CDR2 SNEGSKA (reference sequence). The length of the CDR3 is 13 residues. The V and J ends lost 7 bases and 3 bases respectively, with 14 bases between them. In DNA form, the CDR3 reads TGCAGTGGTAGGCGGGGTCCAACAGATACGCAGTATTTT. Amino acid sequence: CSGRRGPTDTQYF.

The CDR3 region is CASRDDGSNTEAFF. The CDR3 nucleotides are TGTGCCAGCAGGGACGACGGGTCGAACACTGAAGCTTTCTTT. The gene calls are TRBV6-6 and TRBJ1-1; D ambiguous. The CDR3 extends over 14 amino acids. V lost 6 bases and J lost 1, with 12 bases in between. From germline, CDR1 is MNHNY and CDR2 SVGAGI (reference sequence).

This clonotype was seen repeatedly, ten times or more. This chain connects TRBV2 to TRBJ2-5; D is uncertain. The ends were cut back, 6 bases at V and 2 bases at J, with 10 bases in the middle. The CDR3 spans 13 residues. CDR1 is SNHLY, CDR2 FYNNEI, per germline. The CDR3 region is CASSIDSQETQYF. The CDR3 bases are TGTGCCAGCAGCATAGACTCACAAGAGACCCAGTACTTC. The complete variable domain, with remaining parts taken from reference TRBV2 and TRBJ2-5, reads EPEVTQTPSHQVTQMGQEVILRCVPISNHLYFYWYRQILGQKVEFLVSFYNNEISEKSEIFDDQFSVERPDGSNFTLKIRSTKLEDSAMYFCASSIDSQETQYFGPGTRLLVL.

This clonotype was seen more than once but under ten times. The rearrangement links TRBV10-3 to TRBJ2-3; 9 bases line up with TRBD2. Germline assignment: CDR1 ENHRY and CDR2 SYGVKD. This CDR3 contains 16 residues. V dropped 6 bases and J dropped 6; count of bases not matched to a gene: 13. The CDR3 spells CAISLASSSGVDTQYF. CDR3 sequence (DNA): TGTGCCATCAGCCTCGCCTCCTCTAGCGGGGTGGATACGCAGTATTTT.

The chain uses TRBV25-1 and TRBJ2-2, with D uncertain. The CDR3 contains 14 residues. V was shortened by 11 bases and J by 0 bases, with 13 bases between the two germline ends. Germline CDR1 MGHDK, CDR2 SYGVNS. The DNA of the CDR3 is TGTGCCTACCAAAGGCTATCGAACACCGGGGAGCTGTTTTTT. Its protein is CAYQRLSNTGELFF.

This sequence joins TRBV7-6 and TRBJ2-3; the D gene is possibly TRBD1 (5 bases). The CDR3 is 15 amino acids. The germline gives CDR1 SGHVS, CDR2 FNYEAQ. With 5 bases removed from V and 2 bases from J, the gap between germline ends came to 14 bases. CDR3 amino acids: CASSTGRWATDTQYF. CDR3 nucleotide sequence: TGTGCCAGCAGCACAGGCCGCTGGGCCACAGATACGCAGTATTTT.

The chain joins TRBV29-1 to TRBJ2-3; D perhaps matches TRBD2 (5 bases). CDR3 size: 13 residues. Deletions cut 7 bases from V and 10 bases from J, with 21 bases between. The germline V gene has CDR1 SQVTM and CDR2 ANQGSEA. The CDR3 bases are TGCAGCGGTGGCGGAGGCGGACTGGGATCGCAGTATTTT. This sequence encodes CSGGGGGLGSQYF.

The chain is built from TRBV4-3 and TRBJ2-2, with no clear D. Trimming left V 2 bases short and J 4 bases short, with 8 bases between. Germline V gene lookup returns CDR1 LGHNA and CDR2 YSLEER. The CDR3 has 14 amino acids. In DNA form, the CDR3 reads TGCGCCAGCAGCCAACCCCTGAGCACCGGGGAGCTGTTTTTT. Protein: CASSQPLSTGELFF.

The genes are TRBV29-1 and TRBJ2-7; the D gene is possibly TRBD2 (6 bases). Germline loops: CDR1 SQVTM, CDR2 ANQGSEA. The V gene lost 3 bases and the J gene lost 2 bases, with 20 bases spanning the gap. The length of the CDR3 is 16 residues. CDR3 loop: CSVDAPLGAGTYEQYF. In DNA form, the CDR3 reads TGCAGCGTTGATGCCCCTTTAGGGGCGGGAACCTACGAGCAGTACTTC.

CDR3 amino acids: CAISESGQGVDGYTF. The CDR3 DNA sequence: TGTGCCATCAGTGAGTCGGGACAGGGTGTGGATGGCTACACCTTC. The chain recombines TRBV10-3 with TRBJ1-2; TRBD1 matches 9 bases. Germline values: CDR1 ENHRY, CDR2 SYGVKD. This CDR3 spans 15 amino acids. Trimming removed 0 bases from V and 6 bases from J; junction bases left unmatched: 5.

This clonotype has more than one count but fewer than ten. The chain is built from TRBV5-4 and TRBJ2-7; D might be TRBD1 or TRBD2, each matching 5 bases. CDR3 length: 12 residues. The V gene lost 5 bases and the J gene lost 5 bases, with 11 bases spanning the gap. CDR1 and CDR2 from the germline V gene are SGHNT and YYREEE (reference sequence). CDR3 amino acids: CASRRDVDEQYF. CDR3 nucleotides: TGTGCCAGCAGACGGGACGTCGACGAGCAGTACTTC.

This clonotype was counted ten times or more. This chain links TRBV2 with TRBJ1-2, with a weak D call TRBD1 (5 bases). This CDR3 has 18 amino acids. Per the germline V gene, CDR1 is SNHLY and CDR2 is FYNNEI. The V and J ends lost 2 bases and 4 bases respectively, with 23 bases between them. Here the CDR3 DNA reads TGTGCCAGCAGTGAATACCCTCGGGGGAGGGGCCGAGGCTATGGCTACACCTTC. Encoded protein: CASSEYPRGRGRGYGYTF.

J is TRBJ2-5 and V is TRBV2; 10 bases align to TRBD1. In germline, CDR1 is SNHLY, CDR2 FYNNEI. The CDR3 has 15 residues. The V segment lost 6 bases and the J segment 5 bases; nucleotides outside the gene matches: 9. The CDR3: CASRDGQGVVETQYF. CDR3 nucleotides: TGTGCCAGCAGAGACGGACAGGGGGTAGTGGAGACCCAGTACTTC.

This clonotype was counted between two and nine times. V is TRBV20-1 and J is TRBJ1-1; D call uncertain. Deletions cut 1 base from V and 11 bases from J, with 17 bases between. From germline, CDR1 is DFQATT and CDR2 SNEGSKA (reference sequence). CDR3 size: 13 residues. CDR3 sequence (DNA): TGCAGTGCTAGAGCCGGTCTTGCCTTGCGGGCTTTCTTT. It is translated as CSARAGLALRAFF.